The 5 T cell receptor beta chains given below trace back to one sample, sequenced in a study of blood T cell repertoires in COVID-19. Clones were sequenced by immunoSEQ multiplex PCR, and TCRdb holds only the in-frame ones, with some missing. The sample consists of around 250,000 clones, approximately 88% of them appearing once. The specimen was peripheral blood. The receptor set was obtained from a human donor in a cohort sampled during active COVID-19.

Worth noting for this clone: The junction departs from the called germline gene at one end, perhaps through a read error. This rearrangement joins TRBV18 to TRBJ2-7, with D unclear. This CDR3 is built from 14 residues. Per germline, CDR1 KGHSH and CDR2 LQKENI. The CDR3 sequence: CASSPPTVSHEQYF. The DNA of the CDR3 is TGTGCCAGCTCACCGCCCACAGTCTCCCACGAGCAGTACTTC.

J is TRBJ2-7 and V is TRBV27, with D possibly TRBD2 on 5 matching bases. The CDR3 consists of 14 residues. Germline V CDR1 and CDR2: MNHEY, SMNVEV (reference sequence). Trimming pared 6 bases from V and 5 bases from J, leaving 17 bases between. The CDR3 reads CASSLGILVHEQYF. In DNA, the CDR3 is TGTGCCAGCAGCCTCGGGATACTAGTGCACGAGCAGTACTTC.

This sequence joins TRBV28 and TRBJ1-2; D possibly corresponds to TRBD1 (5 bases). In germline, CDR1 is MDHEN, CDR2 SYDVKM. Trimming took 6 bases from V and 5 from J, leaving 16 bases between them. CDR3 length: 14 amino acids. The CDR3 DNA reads TGTGCCAGCAGACCTGGACACGCTGATTATGGCTACACCTTC. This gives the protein CASRPGHADYGYTF.

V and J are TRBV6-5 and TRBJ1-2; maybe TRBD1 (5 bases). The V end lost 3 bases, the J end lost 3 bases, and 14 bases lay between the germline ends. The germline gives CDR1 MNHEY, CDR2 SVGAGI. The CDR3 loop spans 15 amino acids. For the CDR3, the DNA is TGTGCCAGCAGTTATATGGGGGGTACGGACTATGGCTACACCTTC. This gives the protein CASSYMGGTDYGYTF.

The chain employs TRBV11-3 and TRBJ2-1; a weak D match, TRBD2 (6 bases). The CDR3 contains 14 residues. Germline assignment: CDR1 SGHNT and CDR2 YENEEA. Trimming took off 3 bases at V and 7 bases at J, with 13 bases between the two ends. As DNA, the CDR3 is TGTGCCAGCAGCTTCGGGGGAAGACGGAATGAGCAGTTCTTC. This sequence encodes CASSFGGRRNEQFF.